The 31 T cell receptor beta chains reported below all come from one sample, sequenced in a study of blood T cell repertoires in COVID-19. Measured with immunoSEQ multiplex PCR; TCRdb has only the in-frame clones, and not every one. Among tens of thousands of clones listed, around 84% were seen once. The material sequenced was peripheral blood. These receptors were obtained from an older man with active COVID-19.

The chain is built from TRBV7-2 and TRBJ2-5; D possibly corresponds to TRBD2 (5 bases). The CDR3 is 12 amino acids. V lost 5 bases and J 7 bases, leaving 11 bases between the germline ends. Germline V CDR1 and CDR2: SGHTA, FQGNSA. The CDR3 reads CASSPREGTQYF. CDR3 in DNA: TGTGCCAGCAGCCCCCGGGAAGGGACCCAGTACTTC.

The CDR3 coding sequence is TGTGCCAGCAGCTTAGGACAGGCGGGCACAGATACGCAGTATTTT. Translation: CASSLGQAGTDTQYF. This chain connects TRBV11-2 to TRBJ2-3; TRBD1 is a possible D gene (6 bases). Germline loops: CDR1 SGHAT, CDR2 FQNNGV. V lost 1 base to trimming and J lost 1 base, with 9 bases between them. The CDR3 runs 15 residues.

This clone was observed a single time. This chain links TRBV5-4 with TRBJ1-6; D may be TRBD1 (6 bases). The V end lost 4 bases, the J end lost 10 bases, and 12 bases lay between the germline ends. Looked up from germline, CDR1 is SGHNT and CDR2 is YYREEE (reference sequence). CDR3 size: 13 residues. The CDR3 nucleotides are TGTGCCAGCAGCGGGGGCTTGCGATCACCCCTCCACTTT. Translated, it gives CASSGGLRSPLHF.

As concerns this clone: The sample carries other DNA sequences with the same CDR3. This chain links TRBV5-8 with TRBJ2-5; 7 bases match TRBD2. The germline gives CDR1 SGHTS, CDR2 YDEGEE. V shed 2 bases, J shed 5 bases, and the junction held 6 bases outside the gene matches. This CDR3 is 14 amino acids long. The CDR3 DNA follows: TGTGCCAGCAGCTTTGGGGGGGAGTTGGAGACCCAGTACTTC. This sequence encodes CASSFGGELETQYF. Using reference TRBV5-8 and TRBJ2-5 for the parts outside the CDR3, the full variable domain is EAGVTQSPTHLIKTRGQQATLRCSPISGHTSVYWYQQALGLGLQFLLWYDEGEERNRGNFPPRFSGRQFPNYSSELNVNALELEDSALYLCASSFGGELETQYFGPGTRLLVL.

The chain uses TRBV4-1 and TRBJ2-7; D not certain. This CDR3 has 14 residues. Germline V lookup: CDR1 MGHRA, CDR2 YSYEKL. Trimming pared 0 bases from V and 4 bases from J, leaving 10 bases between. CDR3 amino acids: CASSQDYGFYEQYF. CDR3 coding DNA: TGCGCCAGCAGCCAAGACTACGGTTTTTACGAGCAGTACTTC.

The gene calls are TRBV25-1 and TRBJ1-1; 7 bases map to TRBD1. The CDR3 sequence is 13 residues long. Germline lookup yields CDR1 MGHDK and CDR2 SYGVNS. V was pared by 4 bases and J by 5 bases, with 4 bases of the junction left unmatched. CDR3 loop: CASSGPGGTEAFF. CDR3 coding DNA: TGTGCCAGCAGTGGCCCAGGGGGGACTGAAGCTTTCTTT.

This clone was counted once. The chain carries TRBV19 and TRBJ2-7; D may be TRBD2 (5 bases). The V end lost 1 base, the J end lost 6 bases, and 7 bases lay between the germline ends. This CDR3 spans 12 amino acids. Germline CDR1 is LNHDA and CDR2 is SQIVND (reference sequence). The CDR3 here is CASSIGGFEQYF. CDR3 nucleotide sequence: TGTGCCAGTAGTATAGGAGGGTTCGAGCAGTACTTC.

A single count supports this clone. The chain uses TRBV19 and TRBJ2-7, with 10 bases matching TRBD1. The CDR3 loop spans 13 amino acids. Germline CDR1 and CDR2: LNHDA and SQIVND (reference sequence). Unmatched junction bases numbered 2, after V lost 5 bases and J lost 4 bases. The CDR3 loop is CASSDRGLYEQYF. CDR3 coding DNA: TGTGCCAGTAGTGACAGGGGGCTGTACGAGCAGTACTTC.

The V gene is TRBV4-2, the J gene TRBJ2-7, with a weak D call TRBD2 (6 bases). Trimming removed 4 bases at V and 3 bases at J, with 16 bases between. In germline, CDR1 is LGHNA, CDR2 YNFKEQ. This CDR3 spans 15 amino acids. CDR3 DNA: TGTGCCAGCAGCCCGTCGATAGGGGAGGTCTACGAGCAGTACTTC. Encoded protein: CASSPSIGEVYEQYF.

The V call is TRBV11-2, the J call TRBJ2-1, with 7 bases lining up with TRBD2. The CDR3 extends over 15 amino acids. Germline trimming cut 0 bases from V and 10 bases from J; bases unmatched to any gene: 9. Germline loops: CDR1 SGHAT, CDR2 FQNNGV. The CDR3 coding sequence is TGTGCCAGCAGCTTAGATCTGGCGGGAGACTTAGAGCAGTTCTTC. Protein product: CASSLDLAGDLEQFF.

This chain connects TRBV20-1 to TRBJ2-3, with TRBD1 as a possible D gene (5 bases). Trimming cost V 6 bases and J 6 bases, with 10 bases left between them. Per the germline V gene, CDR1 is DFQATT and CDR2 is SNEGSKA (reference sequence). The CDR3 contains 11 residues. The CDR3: CSAPRQDTQYF. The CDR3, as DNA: TGCAGTGCGCCTAGACAGGATACGCAGTATTTT.

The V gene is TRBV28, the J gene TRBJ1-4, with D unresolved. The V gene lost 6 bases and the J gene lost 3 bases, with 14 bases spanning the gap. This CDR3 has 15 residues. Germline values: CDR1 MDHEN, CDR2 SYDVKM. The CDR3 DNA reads TGTGCCAGCAGCCTTAGGAGGGTCCCTAATGAAAAACTGTTTTTT. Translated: CASSLRRVPNEKLFF.

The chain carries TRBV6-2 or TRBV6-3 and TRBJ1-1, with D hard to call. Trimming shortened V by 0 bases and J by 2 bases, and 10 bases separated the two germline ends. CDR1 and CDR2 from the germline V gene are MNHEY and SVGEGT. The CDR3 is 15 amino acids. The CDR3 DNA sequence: TGTGCCAGCAGTTACTCGGGCAGCTTAAACACTGAAGCTTTCTTT. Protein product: CASSYSGSLNTEAFF.

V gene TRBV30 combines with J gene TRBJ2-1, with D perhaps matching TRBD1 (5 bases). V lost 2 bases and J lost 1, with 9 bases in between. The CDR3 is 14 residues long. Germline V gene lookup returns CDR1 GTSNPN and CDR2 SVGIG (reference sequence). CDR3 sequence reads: CAWSRQGSYNEQFF. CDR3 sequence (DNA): TGTGCCTGGAGTCGTCAGGGATCCTACAATGAGCAGTTCTTC.

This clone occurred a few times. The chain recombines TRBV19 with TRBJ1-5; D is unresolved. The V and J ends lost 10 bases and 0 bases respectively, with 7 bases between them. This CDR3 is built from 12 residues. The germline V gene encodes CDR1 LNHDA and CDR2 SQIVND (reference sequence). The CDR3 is CATGYSNQPQHF. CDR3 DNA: TGTGCCACAGGCTATAGCAATCAGCCCCAGCATTTT.

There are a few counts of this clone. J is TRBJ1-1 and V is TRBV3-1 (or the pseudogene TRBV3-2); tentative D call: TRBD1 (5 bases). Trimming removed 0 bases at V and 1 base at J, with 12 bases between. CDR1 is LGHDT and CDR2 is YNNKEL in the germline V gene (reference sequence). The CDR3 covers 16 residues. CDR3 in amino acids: CASSQDMGGENTEAFF. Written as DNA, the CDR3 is TGTGCCAGCAGCCAAGATATGGGGGGTGAGAACACTGAAGCTTTCTTT.

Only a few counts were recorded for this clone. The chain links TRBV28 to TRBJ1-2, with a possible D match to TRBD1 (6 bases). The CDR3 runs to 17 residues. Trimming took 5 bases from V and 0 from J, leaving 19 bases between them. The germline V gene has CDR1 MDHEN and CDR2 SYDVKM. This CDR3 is CASSPPRGQASNYGYTF. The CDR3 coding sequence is TGTGCCAGCAGTCCACCCAGGGGTCAAGCTTCTAACTATGGCTACACCTTC.

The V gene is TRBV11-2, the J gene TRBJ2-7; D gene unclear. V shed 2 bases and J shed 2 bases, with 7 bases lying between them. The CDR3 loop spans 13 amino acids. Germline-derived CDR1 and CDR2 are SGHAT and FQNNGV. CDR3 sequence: CASSLLHTYEQYF. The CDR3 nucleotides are TGTGCCAGCAGCTTACTGCACACCTACGAGCAGTACTTC.

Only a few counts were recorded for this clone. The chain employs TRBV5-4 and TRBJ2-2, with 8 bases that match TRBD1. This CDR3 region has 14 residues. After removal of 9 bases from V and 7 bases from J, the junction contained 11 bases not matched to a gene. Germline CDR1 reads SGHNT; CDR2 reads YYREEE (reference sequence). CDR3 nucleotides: TGTGCCACAGACAGGGGCCTTGGGGTCGGGGAGCTGTTTTTT. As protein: CATDRGLGVGELFF.

The CDR3 bases are TGCGCCAGCAGCTTGGCCCAAAACTCAGGGGTGGGCTACACCTTC. The encoded protein is CASSLAQNSGVGYTF. V usage is TRBV5-1 and J usage is TRBJ1-2; maybe TRBD1 (6 bases). The length of the CDR3 is 15 residues. CDR1 is SGHRS and CDR2 is YFSETQ in the germline V gene. Trimming removed 0 bases at V and 8 bases at J, with 17 bases between.

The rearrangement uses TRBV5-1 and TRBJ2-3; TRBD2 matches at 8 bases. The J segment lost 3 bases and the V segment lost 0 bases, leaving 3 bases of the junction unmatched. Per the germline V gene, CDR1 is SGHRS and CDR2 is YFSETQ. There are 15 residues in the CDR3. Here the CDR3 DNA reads TGCGCCAGCAGCTTGGGCCCTAGCGGGACAGATACGCAGTATTTT. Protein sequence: CASSLGPSGTDTQYF.

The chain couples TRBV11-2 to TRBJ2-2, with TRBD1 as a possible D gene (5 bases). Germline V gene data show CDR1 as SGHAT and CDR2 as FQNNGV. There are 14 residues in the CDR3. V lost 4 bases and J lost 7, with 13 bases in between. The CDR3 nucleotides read TGTGCCAGCAGCTCCATATCAAGGGGCGGGGAGCTGTTTTTT. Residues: CASSSISRGGELFF. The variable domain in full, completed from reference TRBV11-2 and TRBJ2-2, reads EAGVAQSPRYKIIEKRQSVAFWCNPISGHATLYWYQQILGQGPKLLIQFQNNGVVDDSQLPKDRFSAERLKGVDSTLKIQPAKLEDSAVYLCASSSISRGGELFFGEGSRLTVL.

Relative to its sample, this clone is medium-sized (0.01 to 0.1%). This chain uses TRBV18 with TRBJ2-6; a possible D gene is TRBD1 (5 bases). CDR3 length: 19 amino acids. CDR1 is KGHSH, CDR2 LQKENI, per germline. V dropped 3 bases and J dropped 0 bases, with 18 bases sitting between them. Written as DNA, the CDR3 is TGTGCCAGCTCACCGTGGTCGCAGGGAAGTGCCTCTGGGGCCAACGTCCTGACTTTC. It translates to CASSPWSQGSASGANVLTF.

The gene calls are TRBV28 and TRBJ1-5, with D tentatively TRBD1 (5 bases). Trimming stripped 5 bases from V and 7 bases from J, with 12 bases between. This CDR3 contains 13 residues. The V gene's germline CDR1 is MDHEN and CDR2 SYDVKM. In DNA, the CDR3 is TGTGCCAGCAGTGGCGGGGGAGTGCAGCCCCAGCATTTT. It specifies CASSGGGVQPQHF. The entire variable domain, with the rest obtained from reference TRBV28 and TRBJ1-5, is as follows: DVKVTQSSRYLVKRTGEKVFLECVQDMDHENMFWYRQDPGLGLRLIYFSYDVKMKEKGDIPEGYSVSREKKERFSLILESASTNQTSMYLCASSGGGVQPQHFGDGTRLSIL.

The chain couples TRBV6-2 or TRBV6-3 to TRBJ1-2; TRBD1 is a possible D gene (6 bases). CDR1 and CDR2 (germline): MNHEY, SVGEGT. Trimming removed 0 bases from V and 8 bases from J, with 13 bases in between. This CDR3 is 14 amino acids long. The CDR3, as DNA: TGTGCCAGCAGTTACTCTACCGGGACATTCGGCTACACCTTC. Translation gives CASSYSTGTFGYTF.

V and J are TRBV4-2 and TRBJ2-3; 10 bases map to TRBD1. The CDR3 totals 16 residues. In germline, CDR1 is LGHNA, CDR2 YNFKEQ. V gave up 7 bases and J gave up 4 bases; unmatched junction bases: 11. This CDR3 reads CASTPSRDRGPDTQYF. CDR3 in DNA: TGTGCCAGCACCCCAAGTCGGGACAGGGGTCCAGATACGCAGTATTTT.

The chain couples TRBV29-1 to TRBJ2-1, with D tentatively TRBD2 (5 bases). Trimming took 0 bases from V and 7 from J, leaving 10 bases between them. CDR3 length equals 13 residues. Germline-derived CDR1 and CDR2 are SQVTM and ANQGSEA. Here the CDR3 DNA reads TGCAGCGTTGAAGACTGGCGAGGGAATGAGCAGTTCTTC. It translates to CSVEDWRGNEQFF.

This CDR3 reads CASSLLGQGRGTQYF. In nucleotides, the CDR3 is TGTGCCAGCAGCTTACTTGGACAGGGAAGGGGGACCCAGTACTTC. The gene calls are TRBV5-4 and TRBJ2-5, with TRBD1 matching 8 bases. The junction had 10 bases not matched to a gene; V was cut back by 2 bases and J by 7 bases. Germline CDR1 is SGHNT and CDR2 is YYREEE (reference sequence). The CDR3 is made up of 15 amino acids.

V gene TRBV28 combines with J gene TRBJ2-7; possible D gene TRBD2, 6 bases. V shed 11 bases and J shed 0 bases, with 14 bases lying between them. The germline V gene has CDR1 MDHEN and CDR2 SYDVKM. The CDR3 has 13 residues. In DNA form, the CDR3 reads TGTGCCGTGAGGCGGGGCAGCTCCTACGAGCAGTACTTC. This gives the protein CAVRRGSSYEQYF.

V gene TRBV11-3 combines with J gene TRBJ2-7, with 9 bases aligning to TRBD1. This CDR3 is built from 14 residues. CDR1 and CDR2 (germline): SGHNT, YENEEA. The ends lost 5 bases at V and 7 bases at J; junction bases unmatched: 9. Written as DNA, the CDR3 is TGTGCCAGCAGCCAATCCACAGGGGGCGGGGAGCAGTACTTC. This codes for CASSQSTGGGEQYF.

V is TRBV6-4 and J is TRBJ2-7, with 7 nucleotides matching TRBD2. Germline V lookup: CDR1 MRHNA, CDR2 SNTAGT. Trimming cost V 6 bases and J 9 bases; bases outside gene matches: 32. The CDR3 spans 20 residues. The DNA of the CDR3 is TGTGCCAGCAGGACTAACTGGCGGGAGCCCATCCCACCGGTAATAGTAGGGCAGTACTTC. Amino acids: CASRTNWREPIPPVIVGQYF.